The present T cell receptor beta chain was sequenced within a study of shared clonotypes between healthy human individuals. The CDR3 is made up of 15 amino acids. Germline V gene sequence: CDR1 MNHEY, CDR2 SMNVEV (reference sequence). V shed 1 base and J shed 0 bases, with 7 bases lying between them. TCRdb's table, derived via immunoSEQ multiplex PCR, lists solely in-frame clones and lacks some. Among fewer than 500,000 clones listed, almost 80% were seen once. Material: PBMCs. This clonotype originated in a middle-aged woman in good health. Some clones in this sample may be carry-over from other donors' samples. The rearrangement joins TRBV27 to TRBJ1-5, with D unresolved. CDR3 protein: CASSLFKDSNQPQHF. The CDR3 DNA reads as TGTGCCAGCAGTTTATTTAAGGATAGCAATCAGCCCCAGCATTTT.